These 8 T cell receptor beta chains came from one sample sequenced in a study of monozygotic twins with inflammatory bowel disease. TCRdb re-called the 5' RACE reads and catalogs CDR3 proteins one per entry, DNA excluded. The sample totals over 90,000 distinct CDR3 sequences. The sequencing sample was made of blood. The receptors come from a human donor with ulcerative colitis or Crohn's disease, or a healthy co-twin of an affected twin (not recorded which).

The chain couples TRBV7-9 to TRBJ2-5; TCRdb reports TRBD1, a call that lacks DNA to check it against. Germline CDR1 SEHNR, CDR2 FQNEAQ (reference sequence). This CDR3 comprises 15 residues. The CDR3 protein is CASSLGRTGAETQYF.

V is TRBV11-2 and J is TRBJ2-7; the D call from TCRdb, TRBD1, cannot be confirmed without DNA. Germline lookup yields CDR1 SGHAT and CDR2 FQNNGV. This CDR3 spans 13 amino acids. The CDR3 reads CASSPDPSPEQYF.

This chain uses TRBV18 with TRBJ2-1. This CDR3 is built from 16 residues. The germline CDR1 and CDR2 sequences are KGHSH and LQKENI. The chain's CDR3 is CASQHRAVASYNEQFF.

The chain is built from TRBV5-1 and TRBJ2-5; the TCRdb D gene call, TRBD1, has no DNA to confirm it. Germline CDR1 SGHRS, CDR2 YFSETQ. The CDR3 has 15 amino acids. CDR3 region: CASSQPDSLQETQYF. Together with reference TRBV5-1 and TRBJ2-5, the CDR3 gives the full variable domain: KAGVTQTPRYLIKTRGQQVTLSCSPISGHRSVSWYQQTPGQGLQFLFEYFSETQRNKGNFPGRFSGRQFSNSRSEMNVSTLELGDSALYLCASSQPDSLQETQYFGPGTRLLVL.

The rearrangement joins TRBV15 to TRBJ1-2; TCRdb gives TRBD1 as the D gene, but with no DNA this cannot be confirmed. The CDR3 runs 15 residues. CDR1 and CDR2 (germline): LNHNV, YYDKDF (reference sequence). The CDR3 reads CATSRENTGPYGYTF.

The CDR3 sequence: CASSLARNQPQHF. V and J are TRBV7-3 and TRBJ1-5. The V gene's germline CDR1 is SGHTA and CDR2 FQGTGA. The CDR3 totals 13 residues. Using reference TRBV7-3 and TRBJ1-5 for the parts outside the CDR3, the full variable domain is GAGVSQTPSNKVTEKGKYVELRCDPISGHTALYWYRQSLGQGPEFLIYFQGTGAADDSGLPNDRFFAVRPEGSVSTLKIQRTERGDSAVYLCASSLARNQPQHFGDGTRLSIL.

V is TRBV7-2 and J is TRBJ1-3. Germline V lookup: CDR1 SGHTA, CDR2 FQGNSA. CDR3 length equals 12 residues. This CDR3 reads CASSLEGNTIYF.

The CDR3 region is CSAGARENIQYF. The chain recombines TRBV20-1 with TRBJ2-4; TCRdb gives TRBD1 as the D gene, but with no DNA this cannot be confirmed. The CDR3 has 12 amino acids. Per germline, CDR1 DFQATT and CDR2 SNEGSKA (reference sequence).